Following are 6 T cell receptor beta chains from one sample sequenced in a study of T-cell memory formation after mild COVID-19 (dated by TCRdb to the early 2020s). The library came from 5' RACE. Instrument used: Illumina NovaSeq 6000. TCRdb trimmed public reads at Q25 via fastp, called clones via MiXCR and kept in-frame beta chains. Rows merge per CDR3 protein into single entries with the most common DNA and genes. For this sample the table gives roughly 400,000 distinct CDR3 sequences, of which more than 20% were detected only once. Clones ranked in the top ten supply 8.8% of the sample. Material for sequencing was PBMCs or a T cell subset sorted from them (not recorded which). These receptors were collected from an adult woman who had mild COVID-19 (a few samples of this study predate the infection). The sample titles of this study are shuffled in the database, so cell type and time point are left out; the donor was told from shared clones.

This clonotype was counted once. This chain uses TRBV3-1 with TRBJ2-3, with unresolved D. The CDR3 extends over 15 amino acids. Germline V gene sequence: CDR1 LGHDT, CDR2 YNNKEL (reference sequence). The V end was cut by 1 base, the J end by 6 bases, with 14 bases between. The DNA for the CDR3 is TGTGCCAGCAGCCAAGCTCGACCTCCCTTCGATACGCAGTATTTT. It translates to CASSQARPPFDTQYF.

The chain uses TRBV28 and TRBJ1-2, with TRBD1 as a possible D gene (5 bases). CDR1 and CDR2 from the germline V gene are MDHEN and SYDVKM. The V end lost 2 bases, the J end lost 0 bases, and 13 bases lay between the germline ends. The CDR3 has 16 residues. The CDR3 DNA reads TGTGCCAGCAGTTTAGTGGGGCCCCTCTCTAACTATGGCTACACCTTC. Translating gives CASSLVGPLSNYGYTF.

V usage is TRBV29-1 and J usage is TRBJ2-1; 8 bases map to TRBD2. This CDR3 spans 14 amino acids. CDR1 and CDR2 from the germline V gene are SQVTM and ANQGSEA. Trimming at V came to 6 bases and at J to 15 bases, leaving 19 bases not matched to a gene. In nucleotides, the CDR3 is TGCAGCGTCCGCACTAGCGGTATGCTGGGTGAGGGGTTCTTC. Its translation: CSVRTSGMLGEGFF.

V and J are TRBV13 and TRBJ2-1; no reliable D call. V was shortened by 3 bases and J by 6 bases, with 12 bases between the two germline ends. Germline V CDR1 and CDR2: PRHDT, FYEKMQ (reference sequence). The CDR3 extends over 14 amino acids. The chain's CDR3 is CASSFTSRPNEQFF. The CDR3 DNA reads TGTGCCAGCAGCTTCACCAGCCGCCCCAATGAGCAGTTCTTC.

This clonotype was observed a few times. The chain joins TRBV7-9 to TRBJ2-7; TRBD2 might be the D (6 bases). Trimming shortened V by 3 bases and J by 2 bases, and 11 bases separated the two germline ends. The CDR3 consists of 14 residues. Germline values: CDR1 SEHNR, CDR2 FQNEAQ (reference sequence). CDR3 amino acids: CASSLRGGAYEQYF. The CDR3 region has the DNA TGTGCCAGCAGCTTGCGTGGAGGGGCCTACGAGCAGTACTTC.

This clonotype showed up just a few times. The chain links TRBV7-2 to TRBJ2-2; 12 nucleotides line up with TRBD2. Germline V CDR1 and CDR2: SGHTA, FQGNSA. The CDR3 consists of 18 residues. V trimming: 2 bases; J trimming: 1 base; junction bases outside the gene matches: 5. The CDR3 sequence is CASSLLLGLAGNTGELFF. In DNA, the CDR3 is TGTGCCAGCAGCTTATTATTGGGACTAGCGGGGAACACCGGGGAGCTGTTTTTT. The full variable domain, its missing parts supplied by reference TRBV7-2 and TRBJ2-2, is GAGVSQSPSNKVTEKGKDVELRCDPISGHTALYWYRQSLGQGLEFLIYFQGNSAPDKSGLPSDRFSAERTGGSVSTLTIQRTQQEDSAVYLCASSLLLGLAGNTGELFFGEGSRLTVL.